This T cell receptor beta chain was observed in a study of pediatric ulcerative colitis. Notes on the study in general: Rectal pinch biopsies may include blood-derived T cells.

On this clone itself: What it binds is not known.

Rectal tissue came from one to two pinch biopsies taken at colonoscopy. Only in-frame clones appear in the TCRdb table, and some are missing; sequencing was by immunoSEQ multiplex PCR. The profile shows 36,000 or so clones, 73% of them singletons. V was trimmed by 5 bases and J by 4 bases, leaving 17 bases between them. The CDR3 length is 15 residues. In germline, CDR1 is SGHVS, CDR2 FNYEAQ. The chain links TRBV7-6 to TRBJ1-2, with a possible D match to TRBD1 (5 bases). What was sequenced was gut tissue. This sequence originates from a boy between 10 and 17 years old with moderate ulcerative colitis. In DNA, the CDR3 is TGTGCCAGCAGCCCGACAGCCGGGACGGTCTATGGCTACACCTTC. Translating gives CASSPTAGTVYGYTF.